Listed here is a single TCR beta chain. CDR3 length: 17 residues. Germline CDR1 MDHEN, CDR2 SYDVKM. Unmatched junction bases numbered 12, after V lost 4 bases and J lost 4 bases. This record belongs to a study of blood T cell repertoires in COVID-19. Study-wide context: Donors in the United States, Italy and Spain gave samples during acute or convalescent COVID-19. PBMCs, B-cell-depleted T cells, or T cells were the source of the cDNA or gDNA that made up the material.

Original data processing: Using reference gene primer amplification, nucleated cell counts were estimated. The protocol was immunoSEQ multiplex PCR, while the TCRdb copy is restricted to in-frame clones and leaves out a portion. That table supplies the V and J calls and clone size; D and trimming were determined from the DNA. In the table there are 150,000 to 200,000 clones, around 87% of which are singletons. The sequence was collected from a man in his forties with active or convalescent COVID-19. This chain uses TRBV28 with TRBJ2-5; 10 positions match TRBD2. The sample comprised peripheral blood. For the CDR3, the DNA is TGTGCCAGCAGTTCCTCCGAGGGAGCGGGGGGGAGAGAGACCCAGTACTTC. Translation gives CASSSSEGAGGRETQYF.